This T cell receptor beta chain derives from a study of post-analysis software for immune sequencing data. Study-level information: Both relapsing-remitting and secondary progressive multiple sclerosis featured among the disease courses, as did progressive-relapsing multiple sclerosis. Points from the study as a whole: The five TRBV segments detected at higher frequency in patients than in controls included TRBV5-6, TRBV5-1 and TRBV20-1. Under the F measure, samples that were prepared in one batch clustered strongly together. When compared against controls, multiple sclerosis patients showed significantly lower normalized Chao1 diversity.

Regarding this clonotype: Its cognate antigen is unknown.

Germline V lookup: CDR1 MDHEN, CDR2 SYDVKM. V gave up 8 bases and J gave up 8 bases; unmatched junction bases: 15. The CDR3 consists of 15 residues. Every TCR beta cDNA library bore unique molecular identifiers. The source material, roughly 0.9 to 11 million T cells, gave rise to roughly 500,000 cDNA molecules. TCRdb reanalysed the PCR reads using MiXCR and keeps one entry per CDR3 protein. The sample shows 350,000 to 500,000 distinct CDR3 sequences, over 30% of them seen only once. This receptor was obtained from a girl aged 2 to 10 with multiple sclerosis. The V and J genes are TRBV28 and TRBJ2-1; 7 bases align to TRBD2. Sequencing input: blood. The DNA of the CDR3 is TGTGCCAGCTTTGAGGGAGGGAGGGCGTACGATGAGCAGTTCTTC. It codes for CASFEGGRAYDEQFF.